This is a list of T cell receptor beta chains from one sample in a study of T cells in Graves' hyperthyroidism and ophthalmopathy. TCRdb ran MiXCR on the multiplex PCR reads and lists one entry per CDR3 protein. This sample yields about 400,000 distinct CDR3 sequences, of which 11% to 15% are seen a single time; 28% belongs to the top ten. Sequenced material: blood. All receptors derive from a man in his forties or fifties with Graves' ophthalmopathy. Both conserved end residues are part of each CDR3. A D gene is named only where the DNA matches it firmly. Expanded clones are given a class, and other clones once, few, many or no size at all.

>TRBJ2-7|TRBD1|TRBV12-3/TRBV12-4|many
TGTGCCAGCAGCCGCGGACAGGGGATAACCTACGAGCAGTACTTC
CASSRGQGITYEQYF
>TRBJ2-2|-|TRBV2|many
TGTGCCAGCAGGGTTGATACAGGATCCACCGGGGAGCTGTTTTTT
CASRVDTGSTGELFF
>TRBJ1-1|-|TRBV7-9|many
TGTGCCAGCAGCTTTACCCCTAACACTGAAGCTTTCTTT
CASSFTPNTEAFF
>TRBJ2-1|-|TRBV29-1|many
TGCAGCGTTGAAGGCGGACGGAGTTGGGACAATGAGCAGTTCTTC
CSVEGGRSWDNEQFF
>TRBJ1-4|TRBD1|TRBV20-1|-
TGCAGTGCCGGAGACTCCCGGACAGGGGCTAATGAAAAACTGTTTTTT
CSAGDSRTGANEKLFF
>TRBJ2-1|TRBD2|TRBV15|-
TGTGCCACCAGCAGCGATAGCGGGGTGAGCTCCTACAATGAGCAGTTCTTC
CATSSDSGVSSYNEQFF
>TRBJ2-1|-|TRBV5-1|many
TGCGCCAGCAGTGAGGTTGAAAACAATGAGCAGTTCTTC
CASSEVENNEQFF
>TRBJ1-1|-|TRBV20-1|many
TGCAGTGCTAGAGGGACAAGATTTGTGTCTTTCTTT
CSARGTRFVSFF
>TRBJ2-3|-|TRBV5-6|many
TGTGCCAGCAGCTCCGTGAGGGAAGGAGATACGCAGTATTTT
CASSSVREGDTQYF
>TRBJ2-5|-|TRBV5-1|-
TGCGCCAGCAGCTATCAGGGGAGTGAGACCCAGTACTTC
CASSYQGSETQYF
>TRBJ2-1|-|TRBV29-1|-
TGCAGCGTTGAAGATTACGGTCAGGCCTACAATGAGCAGTTCTTC
CSVEDYGQAYNEQFF
>TRBJ2-5|-|TRBV12-3/TRBV12-4|-
TGTGCCAGCAGTGGGATAGGACTAATACTTGAAGAGACCCAGTACTTC
CASSGIGLILEETQYF
>TRBJ1-1|-|TRBV6-1|few
TGTGCCAGCAGTGACCTTTTGGGAGAGGACACAAGGAACACTGAAGCTTTCTTT
CASSDLLGEDTRNTEAFF
>TRBJ2-5|-|TRBV29-1|many
TGCAGCGTTGAAGCCAGGGACTCACAAGAGACCCAGTACTTC
CSVEARDSQETQYF
>TRBJ1-3|-|TRBV4-1|few
TGCGCCAGCAGCCAAGAGAACGGGGGAACTGGAAACACCATATATTTT
CASSQENGGTGNTIYF
>TRBJ2-5|-|TRBV5-1|few
TGCGCCAGCAGTCCCCCAGGGGTAGAGACCCAGTACTTC
CASSPPGVETQYF
>TRBJ2-2|-|TRBV10-3|-
TGTGCCAGCAACGACAGATACACCGGGGAGCTGTTTTTT
CASNDRYTGELFF
>TRBJ2-3|TRBD2|TRBV29-1|few
TGCAGCGTCGGGGATAGCGGGGGGGGCGGAGTGGCGCAGTATTTT
CSVGDSGGGGVAQYF
>TRBJ2-5|-|TRBV6-1|few
TGTGCCAGCAGCCGGGTCCCCCAAGAGACCCAGTACTTC
CASSRVPQETQYF
>TRBJ2-3|TRBD1|TRBV20-1|few
TGCAGTGCTAGCAGGTCAGGGGGCGCGAATACGCAGTATTTT
CSASRSGGANTQYF
>TRBJ2-3|TRBD2|TRBV30|many
TGTGCCTGGAGTGTACGCGGGAGGGCCAGGGGAACAGATACGCAGTATTTT
CAWSVRGRARGTDTQYF
>TRBJ2-7|TRBD1|TRBV29-1|few
TGCAGCGTTGAATTCAGGGGGTTCTACGAGCAGTACTTC
CSVEFRGFYEQYF
>TRBJ1-1|-|TRBV5-1|many
TGCGCCAGCAGCTTGGTAGCGGGTGAAGCTTTCTTT
CASSLVAGEAFF
>TRBJ1-5|-|TRBV4-1|many
TGCGCCAGCACCGTAGGAGCTTTTGGGGGCCGGGATCAGCCCCAGCATTTT
CASTVGAFGGRDQPQHF
>TRBJ2-7|-|TRBV12-3/TRBV12-4|-
TGTGCCAGCAGTTTAGCCCTTGGGCCGGGGACCTACGAGCAGTACTTC
CASSLALGPGTYEQYF
>TRBJ2-1|TRBD2|TRBV6-5|-
TGTGCCAGCAGTTACCCACCGGGGACTAGCGGGCTCCCTCCCAATGAGCAGTTCTTC
CASSYPPGTSGLPPNEQFF
>TRBJ2-1|-|TRBV3-1|many
TGTGCCAGCAGCCAAGTTTATGAGCAGTTCTTC
CASSQVYEQFF
>TRBJ2-1|TRBD2|TRBV6-1|few
TGTGCCAGCAGTCGCCCCGGGGGCGGGAGGATCCATGAGCAGTTCTTC
CASSRPGGGRIHEQFF
>TRBJ2-7|-|TRBV7-9|many
TGTGCCAGCAGCTTTACAGGGAGGCCCCCCTACGAGCAGTACTTC
CASSFTGRPPYEQYF
>TRBJ1-3|-|TRBV12-3/TRBV12-4|many
TGTGCCAGCAGTTTAGCGACCTCTGGAAACACCATATATTTT
CASSLATSGNTIYF
>TRBJ2-7|TRBD2|TRBV3-1|many
TGTGCCAGCAGCCCAGGACTAGCGGAGTACGAGCAGTACTTC
CASSPGLAEYEQYF